Listed below are T cell receptor beta chains from one sample, sequenced in a study of patients and donors after allogeneic stem cell transplantation. Each CDR3 protein gets one entry after TCRdb re-called the RT-PCR reads with MiXCR. Among some 90,000 distinct CDR3 sequences listed, 40% to 60% were seen once. Material: blood, either unsorted or a sorted T cell fraction (not recorded which). The origin of the receptors is a human donor who was either an allogeneic HSCT recipient or a stem cell or donor lymphocyte infusion donor (not recorded which). It is not recorded whose cells these are; they may come from a transplant donor. Both conserved end residues are part of each CDR3.

cdr3_length,j_call,v_call,cdr3_aa
14,TRBJ1-2,TRBV6-5,CASSPGTENYGYTF
15,TRBJ1-5,TRBV23-1,CASSQADGVVQPQHF
15,TRBJ1-2,TRBV6-5,CASSLGQDYNYGYTF
13,TRBJ1-5,TRBV6-2/TRBV6-3,CASSRQGWQPQHF
14,TRBJ1-5,TRBV12-3/TRBV12-4,CASRRSSSDQPQHF
14,TRBJ1-5,TRBV4-1,CASSQGYPNQPQHF
14,TRBJ1-4,TRBV19,CASTDWRTNEKLFF
15,TRBJ1-1,TRBV19,CASWASGRPPAEAFF
15,TRBJ1-1,TRBV11-2,CASSLVRGLNTEAFF
11,TRBJ2-7,TRBV30,CAWSVGYEQYF
17,TRBJ1-6,TRBV6-5,CASRQRTVWGPNSPLHF
14,TRBJ2-2,TRBV28,CASLGLGNTGELFF
15,TRBJ1-2,TRBV9,CASSVGDRRPYGYTF
18,TRBJ1-2,TRBV12-3/TRBV12-4,CASSPKWQTGDLGGGYTF
10,TRBJ2-1,TRBV2,CASSGTQQFF
13,TRBJ1-5,TRBV5-1,CASSPGRNQPQHF
15,TRBJ1-2,TRBV9,CASSSAGTVGPGYTF
13,TRBJ2-5,TRBV7-2,CASLSRSGETQYF
15,TRBJ1-1,TRBV6-2/TRBV6-3,CASTFRGVLNTEAFF
15,TRBJ2-7,TRBV10-3,CAISTKGQGLYEQYF
15,TRBJ1-3,TRBV7-2,CASSPWTDSGNTIYF
14,TRBJ1-3,TRBV7-9,CASSRGQTGNTIYF
16,TRBJ2-2,TRBV9,CASSRQAGGGTGELFF
15,TRBJ1-2,TRBV14,CASSQDPRTGDGYTF
14,TRBJ2-1,TRBV29-1,CSVPGTSGSNEQFF
13,TRBJ2-4,TRBV9,CASSPDGKNIQYF
17,TRBJ1-5,TRBV28,CASSFPRPVSLNQPQHF
13,TRBJ1-2,TRBV7-9,CASSLEVGSGYTF
16,TRBJ1-5,TRBV20-1,CSASLRTWGPYQPQHF
15,TRBJ1-6,TRBV12-3/TRBV12-4,CASSLWDSLNSPLHF
14,TRBJ1-5,TRBV6-1,CASSENTGNQPQHF
15,TRBJ2-2,TRBV5-1,CASSLELASTGELFF
15,TRBJ1-2,TRBV28,CASSGVGSDNYGYTF
14,TRBJ2-7,TRBV4-3,CASSQGVSAGRQYF
15,TRBJ2-7,TRBV28,CASSLWGTGFYGQYF
14,TRBJ2-2,TRBV20-1,CSANEHPNTGELFF
15,TRBJ2-7,TRBV12-3/TRBV12-4,CASSFDGRGNYEQYF
14,TRBJ1-6,TRBV4-3,CASRPDRENSPLHF
13,TRBJ1-5,TRBV29-1,CSVPDRGNQPQHF
15,TRBJ1-6,TRBV4-3,CASSQEQGSNSPLHF